Listed here are 15 T cell receptor beta chains from one sample, sequenced in a study of T-cell reconstitution after alpha-beta-depleted transplantation in children. Construction of the TCRbeta library involved unique molecular identifiers. TCRdb called the PCR reads again in MiXCR, with one record for every CDR3 protein. In the table there are 600,000 to 700,000 distinct CDR3 sequences, roughly 15% of which are singletons. The source was PBMCs from the stem cell graft donor, collected from the stem cell graft. All receptors derive from a human donor who donated a stem cell graft to a child with acute myeloid leukemia.

The genes are TRBV3-1 and TRBJ2-7; D is perhaps TRBD2 (6 bases). The CDR3 runs 14 residues. Germline assignment: CDR1 LGHDT and CDR2 YNNKEL (reference sequence). V lost 0 bases and J 2 bases, leaving 8 bases between the germline ends. CDR3 sequence: CASSQEAGTYEQYF. The CDR3 DNA reads as TGTGCCAGCAGCCAAGAAGCGGGCACCTACGAGCAGTACTTC.

Ten or more counts support this clonotype. The chain combines TRBV5-1 with TRBJ1-1, with D unresolved. The germline V and J ends were trimmed by 1 base and 0 bases, with 10 bases remaining between them. CDR1 and CDR2 (germline): SGHRS, YFSETQ. The CDR3 covers 15 residues. DNA for the CDR3: TGCGCCAGCAGCTTGAAGTCCTTAATGAACACTGAAGCTTTCTTT. Protein product: CASSLKSLMNTEAFF.

There are a few counts of this clonotype. This chain links TRBV5-6 with TRBJ2-6; 9 bases align to TRBD1. The CDR3 totals 16 residues. Per germline, CDR1 SGHDT and CDR2 YYEEEE. V lost 4 bases to trimming and J lost 4 bases; unmatched junction nucleotides: 6. The CDR3 sequence: CASSGTGLLGANVLTF. The CDR3 nucleotides read TGTGCCAGCAGCGGGACAGGGTTATTAGGGGCCAACGTCCTGACTTTC.

This clonotype was seen many times. The chain has TRBV20-1 and TRBJ2-3; D is perhaps TRBD2 (5 bases). Per germline, CDR1 DFQATT and CDR2 SNEGSKA (reference sequence). The CDR3 length is 15 residues. V lost 1 base and J 2 bases, leaving 13 bases between the germline ends. The CDR3 reads CSARAGADLTDTQYF. The DNA of the CDR3 is TGCAGTGCTAGAGCTGGAGCGGATCTCACAGATACGCAGTATTTT.

The chain employs TRBV24-1 and TRBJ1-1; TRBD1 is a possible D gene (5 bases). The V end lost 4 bases, the J end lost 7 bases, and 12 bases lay between the germline ends. The CDR3 loop spans 13 amino acids. Germline V lookup: CDR1 KGHDR, CDR2 SFDVKD. As DNA, the CDR3 is TGTGCCACCAGTGACGGGGGGGTAAGTGAAGCTTTCTTT. The encoded protein is CATSDGGVSEAFF.

This clonotype was seen a handful of times. V gene TRBV5-1 combines with J gene TRBJ1-1; possibly TRBD1 for D (6 bases). Trimming removed 2 bases from V and 0 bases from J, with 11 bases in between. Germline V lookup: CDR1 SGHRS, CDR2 YFSETQ. CDR3 length: 15 residues. The CDR3 DNA is TGCGCCAGCAGCTTACTCACAGGGTTGAACACTGAAGCTTTCTTT. Its translation: CASSLLTGLNTEAFF.

This clonotype was observed at least ten times. This chain joins TRBV20-1 and TRBJ1-1, with 8 bases aligning to TRBD1. The CDR3 is 13 residues long. Germline V gene sequence: CDR1 DFQATT, CDR2 SNEGSKA (reference sequence). The J segment lost 6 bases and the V segment lost 4 bases, leaving 7 bases of the junction unmatched. CDR3 amino acids: CSANTGGKPEAFF. CDR3 in DNA: TGCAGTGCTAACACAGGGGGTAAGCCTGAAGCTTTCTTT.

Comment on this clonotype: This may be a read error, as it is one base from a much larger clone. The J gene is TRBJ2-1, the V gene TRBV7-3; D is possibly TRBD2 (5 bases). Germline V gives CDR1 SGHTA, CDR2 FQGTGA. The CDR3 is 15 residues long. CDR3 nucleotide sequence: TGTGCCAGCAGCCCCGTCCCGACCGGGAACAATGAGCGGTTCTTC. Translated: CASSPVPTGNNERFF.

This clonotype was seen many times. The chain links TRBV12-3 or TRBV12-4 to TRBJ2-1, with TRBD2 matching 9 bases. This CDR3 region has 16 residues. J was trimmed by 5 bases and V by 3 bases; bases with no gene match: 8. CDR3 bases: TGTGCCAGCAGTTTCCCGACCGGGACTAGCAACAATGAGCAGTTCTTC. Residues: CASSFPTGTSNNEQFF.

Turning to this clonotype: A much larger clone lies a single base off, so this may be a read error. V and J are TRBV27 and TRBJ2-1, with TRBD2 matching over 10 bases. This CDR3 contains 15 residues. V was clipped by 6 bases and J by 7 bases; unmatched bases: 9. Germline V CDR1 and CDR2: MNHEY, SMNVEV (reference sequence). CDR3 amino acids: CASSRTSGAINEQFF. In nucleotides, the CDR3 is TGTGCCAGCAGCCGAACTAGCGGGGCAATTAATGAGCAGTTCTTC.

There are many counts of this clonotype. This chain links TRBV29-1 with TRBJ2-7; possibly TRBD1 or TRBD2 for D (5 bases each). V dropped 4 bases and J dropped 7 bases, with 14 bases sitting between them. CDR1 is SQVTM, CDR2 ANQGSEA, per germline. This CDR3 is 12 amino acids long. CDR3 residues: CSVVGTSSEQYV. The CDR3 DNA is TGCAGCGTTGTAGGGACCTCCTCGGAGCAGTACGTC.

This clonotype showed up many times. The J gene is TRBJ2-5, the V gene TRBV5-6; D possibly corresponds to TRBD2 (5 bases). The J call could be wrong; TRBJ2-3 is a better fit for the DNA end. CDR3 size: 11 residues. CDR1 is SGHDT, CDR2 YYEEEE, per germline. The CDR3 is CASSLEGTQYF. CDR3 DNA: TGTGCCAGCAGCCTCGAGGGTACGCAGTATTTT.

This clonotype was detected a few times. The chain links TRBV29-1 to TRBJ2-5, with 8 positions matching TRBD1. After removal of 3 bases from V and 4 bases from J, the junction contained 4 bases not matched to a gene. Germline loops: CDR1 SQVTM, CDR2 ANQGSEA. The CDR3 totals 13 residues. The CDR3 loop reads CSVDQGARETQYF. The DNA for the CDR3 is TGCAGCGTTGATCAGGGGGCCAGAGAGACCCAGTACTTC.

There are many counts of this clonotype. The chain is built from TRBV12-3 or TRBV12-4 and TRBJ1-1; 7 nucleotides align to TRBD1. This CDR3 comprises 15 residues. With V trimmed by 5 bases and J by 3 bases, 9 bases remained unmatched. CDR3 amino acids: CASSLASGGDTEAFF. For the CDR3, the DNA is TGTGCCAGCAGTCTGGCCTCAGGGGGGGACACTGAAGCTTTCTTT.

A few counts support this clonotype. This chain joins TRBV5-6 and TRBJ2-2; D unresolved. This CDR3 contains 13 residues. The ends were cut back, 5 bases at V and 0 bases at J, with 5 bases in the middle. Germline values: CDR1 SGHDT, CDR2 YYEEEE. CDR3 region: CASRITNTGELFF. Here the CDR3 DNA reads TGTGCCAGCAGGATAACGAACACCGGGGAGCTGTTTTTT.